This entry lists 21 T cell receptor beta chains sequenced from one sample in a study of regulatory T cells in long-lasting Graves disease (dated by TCRdb to the early 2020s). What the time point label conveys for this sample: newly diagnosed GD, antithyroid drugs for less than 3 months. For both TCR sequencing and RNA sequencing, RNA was extracted from PBMCs in TRIzol. Library prep was done by multiplex PCR. The reads were generated on an Illumina HiSeq 4000. iRepertoire HTBI primers and Arm-PCR amplification of CDR3 regions were used to construct TCR beta libraries. The public reads were reanalyzed by TCRdb: fastp trimming at Q25, MiXCR alignment, in-frame beta chains only. Every entry covers one CDR3 protein and lists the most common genes and DNA from its rows. The sample table holds fewer than 550,000 distinct CDR3 sequences, of which about a sixth were seen once. The top ten constitute approximately 22% of the sample.

The same sample was also studied in work on T cells in Graves' hyperthyroidism and ophthalmopathy.

The sequencing here drew on peripheral blood mononuclear cells (PBMCs), taken at new diagnosis, from a patient treated with antithyroid drugs. The receptors originated from a woman aged 18-30 years with Graves disease. Donor details come from another sample of the same person, matched by shared clones.

CDR3 coding DNA: TGTGCCAACGTACTCGACAGGGCCAGCAATCAGCCCCAGCATTTT. Residues: CANVLDRASNQPQHF. The J gene is TRBJ1-5, the V gene TRBV10-3, with 7 bases fitting TRBD1. J lost 1 base, V lost 10 bases, and 10 bases had no gene match. Germline V lookup: CDR1 ENHRY, CDR2 SYGVKD. This CDR3 is built from 15 residues.

Regarding this clonotype: Just one base apart from a much larger clone, this may be a read error. The V gene is TRBV3-1, the J gene TRBJ2-5; D is uncertain. The CDR3 contains 15 residues. V lost 6 bases and J 4 bases, leaving 18 bases between the germline ends. The V gene's germline CDR1 is LGHDT and CDR2 YNNKEL (reference sequence). In DNA form, the CDR3 reads TGTGCCAGCAGGGCGTTGAGCGATAACCGAGAGACCCAGTACTTC. It yields the protein CASRALSDNRETQYF.

This clonotype was observed at least ten times. CDR3 region: CASSLGGNPNTEAFF. CDR3 bases: TGTGCCAGCAGCTTAGGGGGAAACCCGAACACTGAAGCTTTCTTT. The chain employs TRBV7-9 and TRBJ1-1; D is unclear. Germline CDR1 SEHNR, CDR2 FQNEAQ (reference sequence). The CDR3 has 15 amino acids. V lost 1 base and J 1 base, leaving 10 bases between the germline ends.

This clonotype was observed a handful of times. The chain has TRBV11-2 and TRBJ2-3, with TRBD2 identical over 9 bases. The DNA end favors TRBJ2-5, so the J call may be wrong. CDR3 length: 17 residues. Germline V gene data show CDR1 as SGHAT and CDR2 as FQNNGV. The CDR3, as DNA: TGTGCCAGCAGCTTAGATCGAATGGTAGCGGGAGCTGAGACCCAGTACTTC. It is translated as CASSLDRMVAGAETQYF.

This clonotype was counted between two and nine times. The chain recombines TRBV18 with TRBJ2-2; 11 bases are shared with TRBD2. V shed 2 bases, J shed 4 bases, and the junction held 3 bases outside the gene matches. CDR3 length: 16 residues. Germline loops: CDR1 KGHSH, CDR2 LQKENI. Here the CDR3 DNA reads TGTGCCAGCTCACCATTAGGACTAGCGGGCACCGGGGAGCTGTTTTTT. Protein: CASSPLGLAGTGELFF.

There are a few counts of this clonotype. The gene calls are TRBV10-1 and TRBJ2-2; D might be TRBD1 (6 bases). Trimming pared 6 bases from V and 2 bases from J, leaving 19 bases between. The germline CDR1 and CDR2 sequences are WNHNN and SYGVQD (reference sequence). CDR3 length: 17 amino acids. The CDR3 nucleotides read TGCGCCAGCAGCGCCACACCGGGACACTCAAACACCGGGGAGCTGTTTTTT. This codes for CASSATPGHSNTGELFF.

This clonotype was found many times. The chain is built from TRBV7-9 and TRBJ2-7, with D perhaps matching TRBD2 (5 bases). The CDR3 has 11 amino acids. CDR1 SEHNR and CDR2 FQNEAQ come from the germline V gene (reference sequence). V shed 5 bases and J shed 3 bases, with 5 bases lying between them. The CDR3 is CASSRDYEQYF. CDR3 in DNA: TGTGCCAGCAGCCGGGACTACGAGCAGTACTTC.

This CDR3 is CASSPPAPGEQFF. DNA for the CDR3: TGTGCCAGCAGTCCCCCGGCGCCAGGGGAGCAGTTCTTC. The chain joins TRBV6-2 or TRBV6-3 to TRBJ2-1, with D perhaps TRBD1 (5 bases). V lost 5 bases to trimming and J lost 10 bases, with 15 bases between them. This CDR3 is built from 13 residues. Germline V lookup: CDR1 MNHEY, CDR2 SVGEGT.

The V and J genes are TRBV6-1 and TRBJ1-4; D is perhaps TRBD1 (6 bases). V was shortened by 10 bases and J by 6 bases, with 6 bases between the two germline ends. Germline assignment: CDR1 MNHNS and CDR2 SASEGT. This CDR3 is built from 10 residues. CDR3 protein: CATGDEKLFF. As DNA, the CDR3 is TGTGCCACAGGGGATGAAAAACTGTTTTTT.

In the case of this clonotype: This clone may be a read error of a much larger clone one base away. In this CDR3 the conserved last residue, phenylalanine or tryptophan, is missing, so a read error is likely. In DNA form, the CDR3 reads TGTGCCAGCTCACCAGGTGACAGTAGCAATCAGCCCCAGCATCTT. Translated, it gives CASSPGDSSNQPQHL. The chain employs TRBV18 and TRBJ1-5, with D possibly matching TRBD1 (5 bases). V dropped 2 bases and J dropped 0 bases, with 8 bases sitting between them. This CDR3 has 15 amino acids. Germline V CDR1 and CDR2: KGHSH, LQKENI.

Ten or more counts support this clonotype. This chain links TRBV5-5 with TRBJ2-1; 8 nucleotides line up with TRBD1. The CDR3 is made up of 15 amino acids. The germline V gene encodes CDR1 SGHKS and CDR2 YYEKEE (reference sequence). With V trimmed by 0 bases and J by 4 bases, 3 bases remained unmatched. The CDR3 sequence: CASSLGDRRYNEQFF. The CDR3 DNA reads TGTGCCAGCAGCTTGGGGGACAGGCGTTACAATGAGCAGTTCTTC.

The CDR3 here is CASSTQRERANEQFF. CDR3 nucleotide sequence: TGTGCCAGCAGTACCCAGCGGGAGAGGGCCAATGAGCAGTTCTTC. The chain recombines TRBV12-3 or TRBV12-4 with TRBJ2-1, with TRBD2 matching 8 bases. V shed 5 bases and J 6 bases; nucleotides not matched to a gene: 9. This CDR3 has 15 residues.

This clonotype was counted ten times or more. This chain uses TRBV4-1 with TRBJ2-5; TRBD1 might be the D (6 bases). CDR1 and CDR2 (germline): MGHRA, YSYEKL. This CDR3 spans 15 amino acids. V was shortened by 0 bases and J by 3 bases, with 11 bases between the two germline ends. The CDR3 nucleotides are TGCGCCAGCAGCCAAGAAGGCAGGGGTAAAGAGACCCAGTACTTC. This encodes CASSQEGRGKETQYF.

On this clonotype: No conserved phenylalanine or tryptophan is present at the end of the CDR3, so a read error is the likely explanation. It is unclear where the CDR3 begins or ends on the DNA, so no DNA is shown, and the CDR3 is as TCRdb lists it. The chain couples TRBV5-1 to TRBJ1-2; the D call in the table, TRBD1, was not verified against the DNA. Germline CDR1 reads SGHRS; CDR2 reads YFSETQ. The CDR3 is 12 amino acids in total, end residues counted. CDR3 in amino acids: CASRDSRYGDTL.

This chain connects TRBV28 to TRBJ1-5, with D unresolved. Trimming shortened V by 7 bases and J by 0 bases, and 10 bases separated the two germline ends. Germline V gene sequence: CDR1 MDHEN, CDR2 SYDVKM. The CDR3 is made up of 14 amino acids. CDR3: CASKSGISNQPQHF. CDR3 nucleotide sequence: TGTGCCAGCAAATCCGGGATTAGCAATCAGCCCCAGCATTTT.

This clonotype was observed a few times. This sequence joins TRBV11-3 and TRBJ2-7, with D perhaps matching TRBD1 (7 bases). Per germline, CDR1 SGHNT and CDR2 YENEEA. Deletions cut 0 bases from V and 2 bases from J, with 14 bases between. The CDR3 length is 16 residues. CDR3 amino acids: CASSLDRRDRTYEQYF. Written as DNA, the CDR3 is TGTGCCAGCAGCTTAGATCGGCGGGACAGAACCTACGAGCAGTACTTC.

This chain links TRBV5-1 with TRBJ1-1, with D perhaps matching TRBD1 (6 bases). This CDR3 has 14 amino acids. Germline CDR1 reads SGHRS; CDR2 reads YFSETQ. Deletions cut 7 bases from V and 6 bases from J, with 19 bases between. CDR3 in amino acids: CASGWGAQVSEAFF. CDR3 nucleotide sequence: TGCGCCAGCGGCTGGGGGGCACAGGTATCTGAAGCTTTCTTT.

The chain recombines TRBV30 with TRBJ2-1; 14 positions match TRBD2. J was trimmed by 8 bases and V by 3 bases; bases with no gene match: 6. The CDR3 is 15 amino acids. Looked up from germline, CDR1 is GTSNPN and CDR2 is SVGIG (reference sequence). The DNA for the CDR3 is TGTGCCTGGAGGACTAGCGGGAGGGTCTCGGATGAGCAGTTCTTC. This sequence encodes CAWRTSGRVSDEQFF.

Ten or more counts support this clonotype. This chain links TRBV12-3 or TRBV12-4 with TRBJ1-6; no clear D. With 5 bases removed from V and 7 bases from J, the gap between germline ends came to 12 bases. This CDR3 contains 14 residues. Here the CDR3 reads CASSTARENSPLHF. DNA of the CDR3: TGTGCCAGCAGTACCGCGCGTGAGAATTCACCCCTCCACTTT.

This clonotype was observed many times. This chain links TRBV6-1 with TRBJ1-3; the D gene is possibly TRBD1 (6 bases). V lost 6 bases to trimming and J lost 1 base, with 19 bases between them. CDR1 MNHNS and CDR2 SASEGT come from the germline V gene. The CDR3 extends over 17 amino acids. DNA for the CDR3: TGTGCCAGCAGGGAAAAGTTGGGACAAGGATCTGGAAACACCATATATTTT. Protein product: CASREKLGQGSGNTIYF.

This clonotype has a count of ten or more. The rearrangement uses TRBV2 and TRBJ2-1; 8 nucleotides line up with TRBD2. This CDR3 is 15 amino acids long. The ends lost 1 base at V and 2 bases at J; junction bases unmatched: 1. The germline V gene encodes CDR1 SNHLY and CDR2 FYNNEI. The CDR3 loop is CASSEVGRAYNEQFF. CDR3 DNA sequence: TGTGCCAGCAGTGAAGTCGGGAGGGCCTACAATGAGCAGTTCTTC. Together with reference TRBV2 and TRBJ2-1, the CDR3 gives the full variable domain: EPEVTQTPSHQVTQMGQEVILRCVPISNHLYFYWYRQILGQKVEFLVSFYNNEISEKSEIFDDQFSVERPDGSNFTLKIRSTKLEDSAMYFCASSEVGRAYNEQFFGPGTRLTVL.